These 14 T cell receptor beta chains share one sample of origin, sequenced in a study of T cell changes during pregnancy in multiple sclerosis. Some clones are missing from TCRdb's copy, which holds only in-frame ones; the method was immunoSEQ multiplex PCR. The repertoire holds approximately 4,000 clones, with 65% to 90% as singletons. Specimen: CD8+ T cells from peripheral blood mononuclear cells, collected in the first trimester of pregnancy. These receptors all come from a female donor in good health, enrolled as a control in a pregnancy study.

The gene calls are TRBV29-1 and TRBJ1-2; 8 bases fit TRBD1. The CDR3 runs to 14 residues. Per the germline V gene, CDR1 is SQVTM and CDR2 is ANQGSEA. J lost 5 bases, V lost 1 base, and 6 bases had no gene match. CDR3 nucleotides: TGCAGCGTTGAAGGGTCAGGGGGCGGGTATGGCTACACCTTC. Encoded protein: CSVEGSGGGYGYTF.

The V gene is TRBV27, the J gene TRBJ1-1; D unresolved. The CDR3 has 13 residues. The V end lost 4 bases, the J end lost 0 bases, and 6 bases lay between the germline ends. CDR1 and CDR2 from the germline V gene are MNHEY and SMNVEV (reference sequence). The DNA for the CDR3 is TGTGCCAGCAGTTCTTCCCTGAACACTGAAGCTTTCTTT. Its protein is CASSSSLNTEAFF.

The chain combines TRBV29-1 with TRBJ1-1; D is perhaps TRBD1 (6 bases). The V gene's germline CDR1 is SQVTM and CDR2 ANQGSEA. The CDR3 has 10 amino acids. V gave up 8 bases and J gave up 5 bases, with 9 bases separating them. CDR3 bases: TGCAGCACAAGGGGGACTGAAGCTTTCTTT. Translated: CSTRGTEAFF.

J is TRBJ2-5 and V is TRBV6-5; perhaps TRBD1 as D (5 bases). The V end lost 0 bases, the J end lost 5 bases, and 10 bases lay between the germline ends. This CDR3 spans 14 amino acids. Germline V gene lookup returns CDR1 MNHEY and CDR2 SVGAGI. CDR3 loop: CASSYSTARETQYF. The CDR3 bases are TGTGCCAGCAGTTACTCGACAGCTCGGGAGACCCAGTACTTC.

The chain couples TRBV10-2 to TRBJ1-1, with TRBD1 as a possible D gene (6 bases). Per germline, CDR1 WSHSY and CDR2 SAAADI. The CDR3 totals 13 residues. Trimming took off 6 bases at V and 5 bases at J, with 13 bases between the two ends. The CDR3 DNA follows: TGCGCCAGCAGCCGGGACACGGCAACTGAAGCTTTCTTT. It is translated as CASSRDTATEAFF.

CDR3 residues: CASSEWGGGYEQYF. DNA for the CDR3: TGTGCCAGCAGTGAATGGGGGGGAGGGTACGAGCAGTACTTC. The rearrangement joins TRBV25-1 to TRBJ2-7, with TRBD2 identical over 7 bases. With V trimmed by 1 base and J by 4 bases, 4 bases remained unmatched. Germline V gene lookup returns CDR1 MGHDK and CDR2 SYGVNS. The CDR3 runs 14 residues.

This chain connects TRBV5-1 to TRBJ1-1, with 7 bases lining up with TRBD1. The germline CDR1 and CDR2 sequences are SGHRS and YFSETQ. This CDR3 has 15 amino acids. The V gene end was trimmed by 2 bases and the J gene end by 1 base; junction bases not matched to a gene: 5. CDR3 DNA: TGCGCCAGCAGCTTATCCCGGACAGGGAACACTGAAGCTTTCTTT. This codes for CASSLSRTGNTEAFF.

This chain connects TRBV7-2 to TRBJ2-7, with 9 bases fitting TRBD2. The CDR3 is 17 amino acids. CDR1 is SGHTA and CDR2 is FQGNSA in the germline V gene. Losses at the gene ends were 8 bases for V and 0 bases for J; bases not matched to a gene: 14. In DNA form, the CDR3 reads TGTGCCAGCGCTGGATGGGTAGCGGGGGTGAGCTCCTACGAGCAGTACTTC. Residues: CASAGWVAGVSSYEQYF.

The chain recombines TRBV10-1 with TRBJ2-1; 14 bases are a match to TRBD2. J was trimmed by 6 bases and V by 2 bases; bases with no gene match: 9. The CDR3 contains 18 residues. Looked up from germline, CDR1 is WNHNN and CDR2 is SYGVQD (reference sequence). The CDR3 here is CASSEGRLAGGPGNEQFF. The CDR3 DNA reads TGCGCCAGCAGTGAGGGTAGACTAGCGGGAGGGCCAGGCAATGAGCAGTTCTTC.

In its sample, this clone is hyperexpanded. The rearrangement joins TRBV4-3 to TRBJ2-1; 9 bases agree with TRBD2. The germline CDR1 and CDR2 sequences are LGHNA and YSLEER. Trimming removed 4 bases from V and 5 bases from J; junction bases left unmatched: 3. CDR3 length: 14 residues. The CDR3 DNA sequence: TGCGCCAGCAGCCTGGGACTAGCAGACAATGAGCAGTTCTTC. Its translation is CASSLGLADNEQFF.

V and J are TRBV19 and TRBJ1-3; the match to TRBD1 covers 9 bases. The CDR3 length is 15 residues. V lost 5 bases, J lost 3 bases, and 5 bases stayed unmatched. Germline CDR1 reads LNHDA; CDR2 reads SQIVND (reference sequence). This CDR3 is CASSPGQGGGNTIYF. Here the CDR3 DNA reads TGTGCCAGTAGTCCGGGACAGGGCGGTGGAAACACCATATATTTT. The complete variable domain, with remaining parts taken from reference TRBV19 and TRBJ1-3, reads DGGITQSPKYLFRKEGQNVTLSCEQNLNHDAMYWYRQDPGQGLRLIYYSQIVNDFQKGDIAEGYSVSREKKESFPLTVTSAQKNPTAFYLCASSPGQGGGNTIYFGEGSWLTVV.

CDR3 coding DNA: TGTGCCAGCAGCGCCCGCCAGAGCGATGGCTACACCTTC. Translating gives CASSARQSDGYTF. The V gene is TRBV13, the J gene TRBJ1-2; D remains unclear. Germline values: CDR1 PRHDT, CDR2 FYEKMQ (reference sequence). The CDR3 is made up of 13 amino acids. Trimming left V 5 bases short and J 6 bases short, with 13 bases between.

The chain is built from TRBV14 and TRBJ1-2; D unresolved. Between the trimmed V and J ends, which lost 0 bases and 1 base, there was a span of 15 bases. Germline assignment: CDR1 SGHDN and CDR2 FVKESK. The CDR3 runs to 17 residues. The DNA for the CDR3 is TGTGCCAGCAGCCAAGAACTTAGGCCTTCGGGTAACTATGGCTACACCTTC. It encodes CASSQELRPSGNYGYTF.

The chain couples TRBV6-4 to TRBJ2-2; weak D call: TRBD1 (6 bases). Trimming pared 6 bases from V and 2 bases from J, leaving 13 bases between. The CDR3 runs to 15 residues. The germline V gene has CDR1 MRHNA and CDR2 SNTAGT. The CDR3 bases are TGTGCCAGCAGCGAGACAGGAATTAACACCGGGGAGCTGTTTTTT. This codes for CASSETGINTGELFF.